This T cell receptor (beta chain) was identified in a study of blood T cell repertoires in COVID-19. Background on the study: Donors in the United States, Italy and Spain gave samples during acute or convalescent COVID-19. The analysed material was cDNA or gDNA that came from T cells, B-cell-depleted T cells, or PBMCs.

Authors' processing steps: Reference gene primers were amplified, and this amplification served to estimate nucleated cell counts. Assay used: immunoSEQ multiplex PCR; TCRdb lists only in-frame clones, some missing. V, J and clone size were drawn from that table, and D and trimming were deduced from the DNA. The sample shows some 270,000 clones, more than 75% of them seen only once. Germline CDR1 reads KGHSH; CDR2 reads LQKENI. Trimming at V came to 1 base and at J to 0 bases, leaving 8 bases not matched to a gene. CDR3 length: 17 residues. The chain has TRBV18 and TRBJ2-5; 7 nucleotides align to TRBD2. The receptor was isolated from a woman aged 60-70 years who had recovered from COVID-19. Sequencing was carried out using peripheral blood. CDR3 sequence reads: CASSPRLAELNQETQYF. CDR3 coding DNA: TGTGCCAGCTCACCACGGCTAGCGGAGCTAAACCAAGAGACCCAGTACTTC.